The rows below give T cell receptor beta chains drawn from one sample of a study of T-cell reconstitution after alpha-beta-depleted transplantation in children. TCRdb re-derived calls from the PCR reads in MiXCR, one entry per CDR3 protein. The table includes about 460,000 distinct CDR3 sequences, about 10% detected once. Sequenced material: PBMCs, mostly from graft donor cells, taken 180 days after TCRalphabeta/CD19-depleted stem cell transplant. Receptors were obtained from a female patient aged 2 to 10 who had a stem cell transplant for aplastic anemia, so the T cells may come from the graft donor. Both conserved end residues are part of each CDR3. A D gene is named only where the DNA matches it firmly. Size values are once, few and many counts, or a class for expanded clones, and some rows have none.

d_call: .; j_call: TRBJ1-2; v_call: TRBV28; clone_size: few; cdr3_nt: TGTGCCACCCCAACCTTTCCCTATGGCTACACCTTC; cdr3_aa: CATPTFPYGYTF
d_call: TRBD2; j_call: TRBJ2-2; v_call: TRBV27; clone_size: .; cdr3_nt: TGTGCCAGCAGTTTATATACCCGAGGTAGCGGGAGGTGGGCCGGGGAGCTGTTTTTT; cdr3_aa: CASSLYTRGSGRWAGELFF
d_call: TRBD2; j_call: TRBJ2-7; v_call: TRBV28; clone_size: .; cdr3_nt: TGTGCCAGCAGCGACCCGGGGAGCGGGGTGACCTACGAGCAGTACTTC; cdr3_aa: CASSDPGSGVTYEQYF
d_call: .; j_call: TRBJ2-4; v_call: TRBV29-1; clone_size: many; cdr3_nt: TGCAGCGGTGGGGGGGGCCTAGCCAAAAACATTCAGTACTTC; cdr3_aa: CSGGGGLAKNIQYF
d_call: TRBD2; j_call: TRBJ2-1; v_call: TRBV12-5; clone_size: .; cdr3_nt: TGTGCTAGTGGTTTGATACTAGCGGGATCCGACCATGAGCAGTTCTTC; cdr3_aa: CASGLILAGSDHEQFF
d_call: .; j_call: TRBJ2-1; v_call: TRBV5-5; clone_size: .; cdr3_nt: TGTGCCAGCAGATTAAACAGGGTTAATGAGCAGTTCTTC; cdr3_aa: CASRLNRVNEQFF
d_call: TRBD1; j_call: TRBJ1-2; v_call: TRBV18; clone_size: few; cdr3_nt: TGTGCCAGCTCACCTACGGGACAGACCCATGGCTACACCTTC; cdr3_aa: CASSPTGQTHGYTF
d_call: .; j_call: TRBJ2-7; v_call: TRBV4-3; clone_size: few; cdr3_nt: TGCGCCAGCAGCCTAGGACGGGGGCCATCCTACGAGCAGTACTTC; cdr3_aa: CASSLGRGPSYEQYF
d_call: TRBD1; j_call: TRBJ2-7; v_call: TRBV6-2/TRBV6-3; clone_size: .; cdr3_nt: TGTGCCAGCAGTCCCGGGACAGGGGCAACGGAGCAGTACTTC; cdr3_aa: CASSPGTGATEQYF
d_call: TRBD2; j_call: TRBJ2-5; v_call: TRBV7-7; clone_size: few; cdr3_nt: TGTGCCAGCAGCTTAGGTGTTAGCGGGAGTGAGACCCAGTACTTC; cdr3_aa: CASSLGVSGSETQYF